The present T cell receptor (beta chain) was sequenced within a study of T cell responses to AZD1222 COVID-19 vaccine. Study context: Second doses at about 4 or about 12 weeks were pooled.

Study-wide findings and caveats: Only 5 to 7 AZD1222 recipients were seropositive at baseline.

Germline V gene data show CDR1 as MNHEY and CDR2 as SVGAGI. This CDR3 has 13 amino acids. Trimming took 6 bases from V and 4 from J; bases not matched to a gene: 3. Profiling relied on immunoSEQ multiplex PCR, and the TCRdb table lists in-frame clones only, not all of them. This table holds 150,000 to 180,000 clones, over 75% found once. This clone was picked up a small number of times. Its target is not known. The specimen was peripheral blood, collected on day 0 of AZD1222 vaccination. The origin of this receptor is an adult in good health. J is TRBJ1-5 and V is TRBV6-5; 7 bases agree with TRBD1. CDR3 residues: CASRRDRNQPQHF. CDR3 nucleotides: TGTGCCAGCAGAAGGGACAGAAATCAGCCCCAGCATTTT.